These 27 T cell receptor beta chains originate from one sample sequenced in a study of cytomegalovirus exposure and HLA in healthy donors. PCR amplification relied on 60 Vbeta primers (plus 13 Jbeta primers). Clones were sequenced by immunoSEQ multiplex PCR, and TCRdb holds only the in-frame ones, with some missing. The sample has over 75,000 clones, around 79% seen once. Sequenced sample: PBMCs. These receptors all come from a female donor in good health and CMV-seronegative.

J is TRBJ2-3 and V is TRBV7-8; 12 bases line up with TRBD2. Germline-derived CDR1 and CDR2 are SGHVS and FQNEAQ. V lost 2 bases to trimming and J lost 5 bases; unmatched junction nucleotides: 8. The CDR3 runs 17 residues. The CDR3 loop reads CASSLSPLAGGKDTQYF. The CDR3 region has the DNA TGTGCCAGCAGCTTATCCCCTCTAGCGGGGGGGAAAGATACGCAGTATTTT.

This clone was seen only a few times. This chain links TRBV28 with TRBJ2-7; TRBD2 is a possible D gene (6 bases). Trimming took 9 bases from V and 2 from J, leaving 17 bases between them. The CDR3 is 14 residues long. Germline V gene data show CDR1 as MDHEN and CDR2 as SYDVKM. CDR3 protein: CASTAGRTPYEQYF. Written as DNA, the CDR3 is TGTGCCAGTACTGCGGGGAGGACTCCCTACGAGCAGTACTTC.

V gene TRBV6-1 combines with J gene TRBJ2-1; 7 positions match TRBD1. Germline V gene sequence: CDR1 MNHNS, CDR2 SASEGT. The CDR3 extends over 15 amino acids. The V segment lost 5 bases and the J segment 6 bases; nucleotides outside the gene matches: 10. The CDR3 bases are TGTGCCAGCAGTCCTACAGGGGATACCTTCAATGAGCAGTTCTTC. Amino acids: CASSPTGDTFNEQFF.

This clone has just a few counts. The V gene is TRBV29-1, the J gene TRBJ2-7; D possibly corresponds to TRBD2 (6 bases). Germline V gives CDR1 SQVTM, CDR2 ANQGSEA. V was shortened by 5 bases and J by 6 bases, with 14 bases between the two germline ends. The CDR3 loop spans 12 amino acids. CDR3 sequence reads: CSVCPQGGEQYF. As DNA, the CDR3 is TGCAGCGTTTGTCCTCAGGGAGGCGAGCAGTACTTC.

This rearrangement joins TRBV18 to TRBJ2-5; D not certain. The CDR3 length is 14 residues. CDR1 and CDR2 from the germline V gene are KGHSH and LQKENI. Trimming took 3 bases from V and 2 from J, leaving 10 bases between them. The CDR3 region has the DNA TGTGCCAGCTCACCGATGGCTTCACAAGAGACCCAGTACTTC. Translating gives CASSPMASQETQYF.

This chain joins TRBV14 and TRBJ2-1; 9 bases fit TRBD2. CDR3 length: 15 residues. The germline V gene encodes CDR1 SGHDN and CDR2 FVKESK. V gave up 1 base and J gave up 7 bases; unmatched junction bases: 5. CDR3 DNA: TGTGCCAGCAGCCAAGGGGGCCTAGCGGGAAATGAGCAGTTCTTC. Amino acids: CASSQGGLAGNEQFF.

The gene calls are TRBV5-1 and TRBJ2-1, with 7 bases lining up with TRBD2. Germline CDR1 is SGHRS and CDR2 is YFSETQ. The CDR3 is 16 amino acids. V lost 1 base to trimming and J lost 7 bases; unmatched junction nucleotides: 11. As DNA, the CDR3 is TGCGCCAGCAGCTTGTCCCCTGCGGGAGAAGGTAATGAGCAGTTCTTC. Amino acid sequence: CASSLSPAGEGNEQFF. Full variable domain (remainder filled in from reference TRBV5-1 and TRBJ2-1): KAGVTQTPRYLIKTRGQQVTLSCSPISGHRSVSWYQQTPGQGLQFLFEYFSETQRNKGNFPGRFSGRQFSNSRSEMNVSTLELGDSALYLCASSLSPAGEGNEQFFGPGTRLTVL.

This sequence joins TRBV7-9 and TRBJ1-2; 8 bases agree with TRBD1. The germline V gene encodes CDR1 SEHNR and CDR2 FQNEAQ (reference sequence). CDR3 length: 16 residues. The J segment lost 3 bases and the V segment lost 3 bases, leaving 9 bases of the junction unmatched. In nucleotides, the CDR3 is TGTGCCAGCAGCTTGAGTGTCCAGGGGGCGGACTATGGCTACACCTTC. Encoded protein: CASSLSVQGADYGYTF.

This chain uses TRBV6-4 with TRBJ2-7, with D possibly matching TRBD1 (6 bases). Germline V gives CDR1 MRHNA, CDR2 SNTAGT. V was clipped by 2 bases and J by 3 bases, with 14 bases between them. The CDR3 is 15 residues long. This chain's CDR3 is CASSDKTGKCYEQYF. DNA of the CDR3: TGTGCCAGCAGTGACAAAACAGGGAAGTGCTACGAGCAGTACTTC.

This clone occurred a few times. V is TRBV7-2 and J is TRBJ1-1, with D possibly TRBD1 on 5 matching bases. Per germline, CDR1 SGHTA and CDR2 FQGNSA. The CDR3 runs 13 residues. V lost 0 bases, J lost 4 bases, and 6 bases lay in between. The CDR3 coding sequence is TGTGCCAGCAGCTTAGCAGGGGCCACTGAAGCTTTCTTT. This sequence encodes CASSLAGATEAFF. The complete variable domain, with remaining parts taken from reference TRBV7-2 and TRBJ1-1, reads GAGVSQSPSNKVTEKGKDVELRCDPISGHTALYWYRQSLGQGLEFLIYFQGNSAPDKSGLPSDRFSAERTGGSVSTLTIQRTQQEDSAVYLCASSLAGATEAFFGQGTRLTVV.

The sample holds one count of this clone. The chain uses TRBV4-1 and TRBJ1-1; D might be TRBD1 (5 bases). CDR3 length equals 20 residues. In germline, CDR1 is MGHRA, CDR2 YSYEKL. With 3 bases removed from V and 4 bases from J, the gap between germline ends came to 30 bases. The CDR3 reads CASSQALAGRQAGLGTEAFF. CDR3 in DNA: TGCGCCAGCAGCCAGGCTTTGGCAGGTCGGCAGGCAGGGTTAGGCACTGAAGCTTTCTTT.

This chain connects TRBV4-2 to TRBJ2-2; 7 nucleotides line up with TRBD2. J was trimmed by 6 bases and V by 4 bases; bases with no gene match: 8. CDR1 is LGHNA and CDR2 is YNFKEQ in the germline V gene. The CDR3 length is 15 residues. The CDR3 region is CASSPRLAPAGELFF. As DNA, the CDR3 is TGTGCCAGCAGCCCCCGACTAGCTCCCGCCGGGGAGCTGTTTTTT.

The CDR3 bases are TGCGCCAGCAGCTTGGGGGACAGGGGTATTCTCGCTGAAGCTTTCTTT. It encodes CASSLGDRGILAEAFF. The J gene is TRBJ1-1, the V gene TRBV5-1; TRBD1 agrees at 10 bases. This CDR3 contains 16 residues. Germline values: CDR1 SGHRS, CDR2 YFSETQ. V shed 0 bases and J 6 bases; nucleotides not matched to a gene: 8.

The V and J genes are TRBV2 and TRBJ2-7; 10 bases match TRBD2. The V gene end was trimmed by 6 bases and the J gene end by 4 bases; junction bases not matched to a gene: 12. Germline V gene sequence: CDR1 SNHLY, CDR2 FYNNEI. The CDR3 is 16 residues long. The CDR3 loop is CASRLAGAQNFYEQYF. In DNA form, the CDR3 reads TGTGCCAGCAGGCTAGCGGGGGCCCAGAACTTTTACGAGCAGTACTTC.

The sample holds a few counts of this clone. The V and J genes are TRBV5-1 and TRBJ1-1; 7 nucleotides line up with TRBD1. V lost 4 bases to trimming and J lost 0 bases; unmatched junction nucleotides: 6. The CDR3 contains 15 residues. Germline-derived CDR1 and CDR2 are SGHRS and YFSETQ. Written as DNA, the CDR3 is TGCGCCAGCAGCCTCGGGGACAGATTGAACACTGAAGCTTTCTTT. This encodes CASSLGDRLNTEAFF.

This sequence joins TRBV29-1 and TRBJ1-5; maybe TRBD1 (6 bases). V gave up 4 bases and J gave up 4 bases, with 14 bases separating them. The CDR3 runs to 14 residues. Per the germline V gene, CDR1 is SQVTM and CDR2 is ANQGSEA. The CDR3 sequence: CSVGWGRGNQPQHF. The CDR3 nucleotides are TGCAGCGTTGGGTGGGGGCGGGGGAATCAGCCCCAGCATTTT.

In DNA form, the CDR3 reads TGCAGCGGCCTACGGTCGGGGGAACGGGGCGAGCAGTACTTC. This encodes CSGLRSGERGEQYF. The chain joins TRBV29-1 to TRBJ2-7, with D possibly being TRBD2 (6 bases). Trimming removed 7 bases from V and 6 bases from J, with 22 bases in between. The CDR3 has 14 amino acids. The germline gives CDR1 SQVTM, CDR2 ANQGSEA.

V and J are TRBV30 and TRBJ1-2; TRBD1 agrees at 11 bases. Trimming removed 3 bases from V and 4 bases from J; junction bases left unmatched: 7. This CDR3 comprises 15 residues. Germline lookup yields CDR1 GTSNPN and CDR2 SVGIG (reference sequence). This CDR3 is CAWSVGTGGSYGYTF. The CDR3 DNA sequence: TGTGCCTGGAGCGTCGGGACAGGGGGTTCCTATGGCTACACCTTC. Together with reference TRBV30 and TRBJ1-2, the CDR3 gives the full variable domain: SQTIHQWPATLVQPVGSPLSLECTVEGTSNPNLYWYRQAAGRGLQLLFYSVGIGQISSEVPQNLSASRPQDRQFILSSKKLLLSDSGFYLCAWSVGTGGSYGYTFGSGTRLTVV.

The rearrangement uses TRBV2 and TRBJ1-5; 7 bases agree with TRBD1. CDR1 is SNHLY and CDR2 is FYNNEI in the germline V gene. The CDR3 sequence is 14 residues long. The J segment lost 0 bases and the V segment lost 7 bases, leaving 3 bases of the junction unmatched. CDR3 sequence (DNA): TGTGCCAGCATAGGGACAGATAGCAATCAGCCCCAGCATTTT. Encoded protein: CASIGTDSNQPQHF. Full variable domain (outside the CDR3, taken from reference TRBV2 and TRBJ1-5): EPEVTQTPSHQVTQMGQEVILRCVPISNHLYFYWYRQILGQKVEFLVSFYNNEISEKSEIFDDQFSVERPDGSNFTLKIRSTKLEDSAMYFCASIGTDSNQPQHFGDGTRLSIL.

The chain couples TRBV28 to TRBJ2-3, with a possible D match to TRBD2 (5 bases). Germline CDR1 reads MDHEN; CDR2 reads SYDVKM. V gave up 2 bases and J gave up 4 bases, with 16 bases separating them. The CDR3 loop spans 16 amino acids. CDR3 coding DNA: TGTGCCAGCAGTTTACTGGGTAGCGAGGTAGCAGATACGCAGTATTTT. Protein sequence: CASSLLGSEVADTQYF.

The chain combines TRBV28 with TRBJ1-5; 8 nucleotides line up with TRBD1. The CDR3 extends over 14 amino acids. After removal of 10 bases from V and 1 base from J, the junction contained 6 bases not matched to a gene. CDR1 MDHEN and CDR2 SYDVKM come from the germline V gene. The DNA of the CDR3 is TGTGCCACCCAGGGGGCCTGGAGCAATCAGCCCCAGCATTTT. Amino acid sequence: CATQGAWSNQPQHF.

The chain carries TRBV18 and TRBJ2-5, with 12 bases identical to TRBD2. The ends lost 2 bases at V and 3 bases at J; junction bases unmatched: 7. The CDR3 totals 17 residues. Looked up from germline, CDR1 is KGHSH and CDR2 is LQKENI. Here the CDR3 reads CASSPNGLAGKKETQYF. The CDR3 region has the DNA TGTGCCAGCTCACCAAACGGACTAGCGGGGAAGAAAGAGACCCAGTACTTC.

This clone was seen a few times. V gene TRBV6-1 combines with J gene TRBJ1-1; TRBD1 agrees at 7 bases. The CDR3 runs to 11 residues. Germline V lookup: CDR1 MNHNS, CDR2 SASEGT. V lost 8 bases to trimming and J lost 11 bases; unmatched junction nucleotides: 8. The CDR3 here is CASGQDPEAFF. CDR3 DNA sequence: TGTGCCAGCGGACAGGACCCCGAGGCTTTCTTT.

The CDR3 DNA is TGTGCCAGCAGTCAGGGACTAGCGGGAGGTGAGCAGTTCTTC. This sequence encodes CASSQGLAGGEQFF. This chain links TRBV6-5 with TRBJ2-1; 15 positions agree with TRBD2. The germline V gene has CDR1 MNHEY and CDR2 SVGAGI. V lost 5 bases to trimming and J lost 9 bases; unmatched junction nucleotides: 2. This CDR3 contains 14 residues.

This chain joins TRBV15 and TRBJ2-7; possible D gene TRBD2, 5 bases. Between the trimmed V and J ends, which lost 5 bases and 3 bases, there was a span of 8 bases. The CDR3 is 12 residues long. CDR1 and CDR2 (germline): LNHNV, YYDKDF (reference sequence). CDR3 coding DNA: TGTGCCACCAGCCTGGACTTCTACGAGCAGTACTTC. Protein sequence: CATSLDFYEQYF.

V is TRBV5-1 and J is TRBJ1-1, with D tentatively TRBD1 (6 bases). This CDR3 has 15 residues. Trimming shortened V by 3 bases and J by 7 bases, and 19 bases separated the two germline ends. CDR1 is SGHRS and CDR2 is YFSETQ in the germline V gene. The CDR3 reads CASSSTSDRPVEAFF. CDR3 nucleotides: TGCGCCAGCAGCTCGACCTCAGACAGGCCCGTTGAAGCTTTCTTT.

The chain combines TRBV28 with TRBJ1-2, with D maybe TRBD1 (5 bases). The length of the CDR3 is 13 residues. Germline loops: CDR1 MDHEN, CDR2 SYDVKM. With 6 bases removed from V and 4 bases from J, the gap between germline ends came to 12 bases. For the CDR3, the DNA is TGTGCCAGCAGCCTAACAGGCGGCTATGGCTACACCTTC. This sequence encodes CASSLTGGYGYTF.